The 23 T cell receptor beta chains reported below all come from one sample, sequenced in a study of shared clonotypes between healthy human individuals (dated by TCRdb to between 2020 and 2021). Receptors were amplified or captured by the immunoSEQ multiplex PCR assay. TCRdb stores this immuneACCESS table with in-frame sequences only. Part of the clones is absent; in the studies checked, under half of the shortfall reflects unresolved V genes, and no reason is known for the rest. The sample contains about 580,000 clones, 95% to 98% of them found a single time. The ten largest account for more than 0.3% of the sample. For the CD8 naive samples, CD45RO-negative cells were positively selected for CCR7, yielding a CD45RA+CCR7+ population from which TemRA cells were excluded. Material: naive CD8+ T cells sorted from blood. The cell subset or site tag for this specimen amounts to: CD45RA+CCR7+. The receptors stem from a man aged 25-40 years in good health.

Written as DNA, the CDR3 is TGTGCCAGCAGTTCGGTCCCCCCTGGAAATGAGCAGTTCTTC. Translation: CASSSVPPGNEQFF. The V call is TRBV28, the J call TRBJ2-1; D is unresolved. CDR1 MDHEN and CDR2 SYDVKM come from the germline V gene. This CDR3 is built from 14 residues. V lost 4 bases and J lost 7, with 14 bases in between.

The J gene is TRBJ1-2, the V gene TRBV27, with 7 bases that match TRBD1. V dropped 4 bases and J dropped 7; count of bases not matched to a gene: 9. CDR3 length: 14 amino acids. Per the germline V gene, CDR1 is MNHEY and CDR2 is SMNVEV (reference sequence). In nucleotides, the CDR3 is TGTGCCAGCAGTTCGGACAGGAGGGCGGGTGGCTACACCTTC. This gives the protein CASSSDRRAGGYTF.

This sequence joins TRBV4-3 and TRBJ1-2, with a tentative D call TRBD1 (6 bases). This CDR3 region has 11 residues. CDR1 and CDR2 (germline): LGHNA, YSLEER. The V gene lost 8 bases and the J gene lost 7 bases, with 11 bases spanning the gap. The CDR3 here is CASGGPLGYTF. CDR3 nucleotide sequence: TGCGCCAGCGGGGGGCCGCTTGGCTACACCTTC.

The chain has TRBV2 and TRBJ2-7; TRBD2 is a possible D gene (5 bases). This CDR3 spans 13 amino acids. The V and J ends lost 3 bases and 4 bases respectively, with 10 bases between them. Germline CDR1 is SNHLY and CDR2 is FYNNEI. The CDR3 loop is CASSDSGAYEQYF. The CDR3 bases are TGTGCCAGCAGTGACAGCGGAGCGTACGAGCAGTACTTC.

Written as DNA, the CDR3 is TGTGCCAGCAGCCGGAAAGACAGGGATGATGAGCAGTTCTTC. It yields the protein CASSRKDRDDEQFF. The chain recombines TRBV7-9 with TRBJ2-1, with 7 bases aligning to TRBD1. The CDR3 extends over 14 amino acids. The ends lost 5 bases at V and 8 bases at J; junction bases unmatched: 9. Germline lookup yields CDR1 SEHNR and CDR2 FQNEAQ (reference sequence).

The chain uses TRBV7-8 and TRBJ2-5; D not resolved. The CDR3 runs 14 residues. Germline V gene lookup returns CDR1 SGHVS and CDR2 FQNEAQ. Trimming stripped 0 bases from V and 2 bases from J, with 7 bases between. The CDR3 protein is CASSLANAQETQYF. The CDR3, as DNA: TGTGCCAGCAGCTTAGCGAACGCACAAGAGACCCAGTACTTC.

V usage is TRBV27 and J usage is TRBJ2-1; maybe TRBD2 (6 bases). With 2 bases removed from V and 7 bases from J, the gap between germline ends came to 12 bases. CDR1 and CDR2 (germline): MNHEY, SMNVEV (reference sequence). The CDR3 is 14 amino acids. The CDR3 loop is CASSLRWAGNEQFF. The CDR3 DNA follows: TGTGCCAGCAGTTTAAGGTGGGCGGGGAATGAGCAGTTCTTC.

The chain has TRBV6-1 and TRBJ2-7; 8 bases fit TRBD1. The CDR3 is made up of 15 amino acids. Trimming cost V 3 bases and J 4 bases; bases outside gene matches: 8. The germline V gene encodes CDR1 MNHNS and CDR2 SASEGT. The CDR3 region has the DNA TGTGCCAGCAGTGAGGTAGGACAGGGACCTTACGAGCAGTACTTC. Its translation is CASSEVGQGPYEQYF.

The genes are TRBV29-1 and TRBJ1-2, with D perhaps TRBD1 (6 bases). The CDR3 has 13 amino acids. CDR1 is SQVTM, CDR2 ANQGSEA, per germline. V shed 4 bases and J shed 4 bases, with 13 bases lying between them. CDR3 in amino acids: CSVVPDSSYGYTF. As DNA, the CDR3 is TGCAGCGTTGTCCCGGACAGTAGCTATGGCTACACCTTC.

This clone was seen just once. V usage is TRBV11-2 and J usage is TRBJ2-5; 8 bases fit TRBD1. This CDR3 comprises 13 residues. V was pared by 6 bases and J by 4 bases, with 4 bases of the junction left unmatched. CDR1 is SGHAT and CDR2 is FQNNGV in the germline V gene. CDR3 DNA sequence: TGTGCCAGCAGGTACACAGGGGGAGAGACCCAGTACTTC. It is translated as CASRYTGGETQYF.

Regarding this clone: Other DNA sequences in the same sample also yield this CDR3. The chain is built from TRBV7-6 and TRBJ2-3; D is unclear. Germline V gene lookup returns CDR1 SGHVS and CDR2 FNYEAQ. The CDR3 extends over 12 amino acids. Trimming cost V 1 base and J 4 bases, with 3 bases left between them. The CDR3 DNA reads TGTGCCAGCAGCTTAGGGGCAGATACGCAGTATTTT. Translating gives CASSLGADTQYF.

The chain joins TRBV7-9 to TRBJ2-1; D is unclear. The CDR3 consists of 13 residues. Germline loops: CDR1 SEHNR, CDR2 FQNEAQ (reference sequence). V dropped 4 bases and J dropped 8 bases, with 12 bases sitting between them. For the CDR3, the DNA is TGTGCCAGCAGCTCCCATTCCCGCGATGAGCAGTTCTTC. Translating gives CASSSHSRDEQFF.

Here the CDR3 reads CASSWRTGLQDEQFF. The CDR3 DNA is TGTGCCAGCAGTTGGAGGACGGGCCTACAGGATGAGCAGTTCTTC. The rearrangement links TRBV27 to TRBJ2-1; D could derive from TRBD1 or TRBD2 (5 bases each). Looked up from germline, CDR1 is MNHEY and CDR2 is SMNVEV (reference sequence). The ends were cut back, 4 bases at V and 8 bases at J, with 18 bases in the middle. The CDR3 has 15 amino acids.

The chain combines TRBV5-1 with TRBJ2-7, with D possibly matching TRBD2 (5 bases). The CDR3 is 15 residues long. Between the trimmed V and J ends, which lost 0 bases and 0 bases, there was a span of 10 bases. Germline V gene sequence: CDR1 SGHRS, CDR2 YFSETQ. CDR3 loop: CASSLVTKSSYEQYF. DNA for the CDR3: TGCGCCAGCAGCTTGGTGACTAAAAGCTCCTACGAGCAGTACTTC.

This clone has a single count. The genes are TRBV5-4 and TRBJ2-3; 7 bases fit TRBD2. From germline, CDR1 is SGHNT and CDR2 YYREEE (reference sequence). This CDR3 comprises 14 residues. V was clipped by 6 bases and J by 2 bases; unmatched bases: 6. The CDR3 sequence: CASTREDYTDTQYF. The CDR3 DNA is TGTGCCAGCACCCGGGAGGATTACACAGATACGCAGTATTTT.

A single count supports this clone. The chain has TRBV9 and TRBJ2-7; perhaps TRBD1 as D (6 bases). V gave up 3 bases and J gave up 1 base, with 11 bases separating them. The CDR3 consists of 14 residues. Germline assignment: CDR1 SGDLS and CDR2 YYNGEE. The DNA of the CDR3 is TGTGCCAGCAGCGCCGGGACATCATCCTACGAGCAGTACTTC. It encodes CASSAGTSSYEQYF. The full variable domain, completed using reference TRBV9 and TRBJ2-7, is DSGVTQTPKHLITATGQRVTLRCSPRSGDLSVYWYQQSLDQGLQFLIQYYNGEERAKGNILERFSAQQFPDLHSELNLSSLELGDSALYFCASSAGTSSYEQYFGPGTRLTVT.

CDR3 residues: CASSSRLAGDLTGELFF. The CDR3, as DNA: TGTGCCAGCAGCTCAAGACTAGCGGGAGACCTTACCGGGGAGCTGTTTTTT. The chain is built from TRBV11-2 and TRBJ2-2, with 12 bases that match TRBD2. This CDR3 has 17 residues. CDR1 and CDR2 (germline): SGHAT, FQNNGV. V gave up 4 bases and J gave up 5 bases; unmatched junction bases: 8.

This clone was seen once. The chain employs TRBV28 and TRBJ2-3; no firm D call. Trimming shortened V by 1 base and J by 1 base, and 6 bases separated the two germline ends. The V gene's germline CDR1 is MDHEN and CDR2 SYDVKM. The CDR3 consists of 14 residues. The CDR3 reads CASSLFQGTDTQYF. For the CDR3, the DNA is TGTGCCAGCAGTTTATTCCAGGGCACAGATACGCAGTATTTT.

This clone was observed once. The gene calls are TRBV5-1 and TRBJ2-2; D gene unclear. The CDR3 loop spans 11 amino acids. The V end lost 6 bases, the J end lost 6 bases, and 6 bases lay between the germline ends. CDR1 and CDR2 (germline): SGHRS, YFSETQ. The CDR3 spells CASNQAGELFF. The CDR3 DNA sequence: TGCGCCAGCAATCAGGCCGGGGAGCTGTTTTTT.

The chain carries TRBV30 and TRBJ2-1; possibly TRBD1 for D (6 bases). Germline assignment: CDR1 GTSNPN and CDR2 SVGIG (reference sequence). Between the trimmed V and J ends, which lost 1 base and 5 bases, there was a span of 15 bases. This CDR3 comprises 15 residues. This CDR3 reads CAWSEYWTEHNEQFF. The CDR3, as DNA: TGTGCCTGGAGTGAATATTGGACAGAGCACAATGAGCAGTTCTTC.

This chain links TRBV28 with TRBJ2-7, with a tentative D call TRBD1 (7 bases). Germline lookup yields CDR1 MDHEN and CDR2 SYDVKM. V was trimmed by 5 bases and J by 1 base, leaving 18 bases between them. This CDR3 comprises 16 residues. Here the CDR3 DNA reads TGTGCCAGCAGTCCAATCCGGGCGGGACAGTCCTACGAGCAGTACTTC. Translating gives CASSPIRAGQSYEQYF.

The chain recombines TRBV27 with TRBJ2-1; 14 bases align to TRBD2. The V segment lost 1 base and the J segment 8 bases; nucleotides outside the gene matches: 7. The CDR3 runs to 17 residues. The germline V gene encodes CDR1 MNHEY and CDR2 SMNVEV (reference sequence). CDR3 amino acids: CASSLLGRLAGGDEQFF. The CDR3 DNA sequence: TGTGCCAGCAGTTTATTGGGCCGACTAGCGGGAGGGGATGAGCAGTTCTTC.

The V and J genes are TRBV30 and TRBJ2-7; a weak D match, TRBD1 (5 bases). The V gene's germline CDR1 is GTSNPN and CDR2 SVGIG (reference sequence). The CDR3 is made up of 14 amino acids. Between the trimmed V and J ends, which lost 1 base and 2 bases, there was a span of 12 bases. The CDR3: CAWSEGFGPYEQYF. Written as DNA, the CDR3 is TGTGCCTGGAGTGAGGGGTTCGGTCCCTACGAGCAGTACTTC. Combining the CDR3 with reference TRBV30 and TRBJ2-7 gives the whole variable domain SQTIHQWPATLVQPVGSPLSLECTVEGTSNPNLYWYRQAAGRGLQLLFYSVGIGQISSEVPQNLSASRPQDRQFILSSKKLLLSDSGFYLCAWSEGFGPYEQYFGPGTRLTVT.